These 7 T cell receptor beta chains were all obtained from the same sample, sequenced in a study of blood T cell repertoires in COVID-19. The assay was immunoSEQ multiplex PCR, and TCRdb's table has in-frame clones only and misses some. Counted here are roughly 250,000 clones, about 91% occurring once; the ten biggest clones make up under 3%. The sequencing sample was made of peripheral blood. Receptors originate from a person under 35 with COVID-19, enrolled during active disease.

This chain uses TRBV11-2 with TRBJ1-1, with a tentative D call TRBD1 (5 bases). V lost 1 base, J lost 1 base, and 10 bases lay in between. Germline V lookup: CDR1 SGHAT, CDR2 FQNNGV. This CDR3 is built from 15 residues. In nucleotides, the CDR3 is TGTGCCAGCAGCTTAGGACAGCTTGGGAACACTGAAGCTTTCTTT. This encodes CASSLGQLGNTEAFF.

V and J are TRBV25-1 and TRBJ2-2, with 7 bases identical to TRBD2. CDR3 length: 15 residues. The germline CDR1 and CDR2 sequences are MGHDK and SYGVNS. V lost 2 bases, J lost 4 bases, and 4 bases stayed unmatched. DNA of the CDR3: TGTGCCAGCAGTGAACCGGCGGGAGTCACCGGGGAGCTGTTTTTT. Translated: CASSEPAGVTGELFF. Complete variable domain (other parts from reference TRBV25-1 and TRBJ2-2): EADIYQTPRYLVIGTGKKITLECSQTMGHDKMYWYQQDPGMELHLIHYSYGVNSTEKGDLSSESTVSRIRTEHFPLTLESARPSHTSQYLCASSEPAGVTGELFFGEGSRLTVL.

The chain is built from TRBV6-2 or TRBV6-3 and TRBJ2-3, with 8 bases that match TRBD2. Germline V lookup: CDR1 MNHEY, CDR2 SVGEGT. This CDR3 comprises 17 residues. Unmatched junction bases numbered 15, after V lost 6 bases and J lost 4 bases. In nucleotides, the CDR3 is TGTGCCAGCAGCCCTGTACCTGCAGCGGGAGCCCCAGATACGCAGTATTTT. Translated, it gives CASSPVPAAGAPDTQYF.

The V and J genes are TRBV10-3 and TRBJ2-5, with D possibly TRBD1 on 6 matching bases. The CDR3 is 13 residues long. Trimming pared 8 bases from V and 0 bases from J, leaving 10 bases between. Germline V gene sequence: CDR1 ENHRY, CDR2 SYGVKD. CDR3 nucleotides: TGTGCCATCGGCGGACAGAACCAAGAGACCCAGTACTTC. Translating it yields CAIGGQNQETQYF.

V is TRBV13 and J is TRBJ2-5, with D unresolved. The germline CDR1 and CDR2 sequences are PRHDT and FYEKMQ (reference sequence). The CDR3 runs 15 residues. The V end was cut by 0 bases, the J end by 5 bases, with 13 bases between. The CDR3 nucleotides read TGTGCCAGCAGCTTAGGCCAAGGTAACGGGGAGACCCAGTACTTC. Translated, it gives CASSLGQGNGETQYF. Looking up the rest from reference TRBV13 and TRBJ2-5 gives the full variable domain: AAGVIQSPRHLIKEKRETATLKCYPIPRHDTVYWYQQGPGQDPQFLISFYEKMQSDKGSIPDRFSAQQFSDYHSELNMSSLELGDSALYFCASSLGQGNGETQYFGPGTRLLVL.

CDR3 in DNA: TGTGCCAGCAGTCCCACAGGGAGTGGGGCCAACGTCCTGACTTTC. Translating gives CASSPTGSGANVLTF. The V gene is TRBV27, the J gene TRBJ2-6; D is possibly TRBD1 (6 bases). Per the germline V gene, CDR1 is MNHEY and CDR2 is SMNVEV (reference sequence). The CDR3 is 15 amino acids. Trimming stripped 5 bases from V and 3 bases from J, with 11 bases between.

The chain has TRBV9 and TRBJ2-7; TRBD1 aligns across 12 bases. J lost 0 bases, V lost 3 bases, and 7 bases had no gene match. From germline, CDR1 is SGDLS and CDR2 YYNGEE. There are 17 residues in the CDR3. Here the CDR3 DNA reads TGTGCCAGCAGCGGGGGACAGGGGGCTTCGAGCTCCTACGAGCAGTACTTC. Amino acid sequence: CASSGGQGASSSYEQYF.